This T cell receptor beta chain was captured by sequencing in a study of blood T cell repertoires in COVID-19. Study-level information: Some COVID-19 samples were acute and others convalescent; all came from the United States, Italy and Spain. Sample material is recorded as cDNA or gDNA derived from T cells, B-cell-depleted T cells, or PBMCs.

As processed by the authors: Amplification from reference gene primers served as the basis for estimated nucleated cell counts. The method was immunoSEQ multiplex PCR; TCRdb's version includes in-frame clones alone and lacks a portion of them. V and J calls and clone size are as listed in that table; D and trimming were resolved from the DNA. The sample lists roughly 80,000 clones, around 90% occurring once. This CDR3 is built from 15 residues. The germline V and J ends were trimmed by 8 bases and 1 base, with 14 bases remaining between them. Germline CDR1 is MNHEY and CDR2 is SVGAGI. The sequencing input was peripheral blood. This clonotype originated in a human donor in a cohort sampled during active COVID-19. The chain uses TRBV6-5 and TRBJ1-4, with D perhaps matching TRBD1 (5 bases). The CDR3 sequence: CASCRVGGTNEKLFF. The DNA of the CDR3 is TGTGCCAGCTGTAGGGTCGGGGGAACTAATGAAAAACTGTTTTTT.